This TCR beta chain was recorded in a study of blood T cell repertoires in COVID-19. In the study overall: Sample material is recorded as cDNA or gDNA derived from T cells, B-cell-depleted T cells, or PBMCs.

Germline V gives CDR1 MDHEN, CDR2 SYDVKM. V was clipped by 3 bases and J by 7 bases; unmatched bases: 11. The CDR3 extends over 16 amino acids. TCRdb keeps only in-frame clones here, not all; method: immunoSEQ multiplex PCR. This repertoire shows approximately 100,000 clones, 80% to 90% found once; its top ten account for approximately 2.4%. Recovered status in Cohort 3 required two negative PCRs, clearance, or symptom resolution. The gene calls are TRBV28 and TRBJ2-5; TRBD2 matches at 10 bases. This receptor was obtained from a woman aged 50 to 60 who had recovered from COVID-19. What was sequenced was PBMCs or T cells enriched from blood (not recorded which). This CDR3 is CASSLETSGPGWTQYF. In nucleotides, the CDR3 is TGTGCCAGCAGTTTGGAGACTAGCGGGCCGGGGTGGACCCAGTACTTC.